The present T cell receptor beta chain was sequenced within a study of cytomegalovirus exposure and HLA in healthy donors. Across the whole study: Earlier, 117 million unique TCR beta sequences were recovered from about 200 million T cells by an analysis.

On this clone: The antigen is undetermined. The identical CDR3 is also encoded by other nucleotide sequences in the sample.

Notes on the study in general: V- and J-gene trimming in TCR beta was tied to a missense DCLRE1C variant by an analysis performed later.

The PCR contained 60 Vbeta and 13 Jbeta primers. Libraries were prepared by immunoSEQ multiplex PCR; TCRdb keeps only in-frame clonotypes and omits some of them. The sample lists about 140,000 clones; 65% to 70% were seen once. Donors were ostensibly healthy at sampling, although undocumented immune exposures were probable. This sequence was found in a man younger than 45 in good health and CMV-seropositive. Material: PBMCs.

The CDR3 DNA sequence: TGTGCCAGCAGCGAGGGGACAGGGGTAAACATTCAGTACTTC. It is translated as CASSEGTGVNIQYF. This chain links TRBV9 with TRBJ2-4; 10 nucleotides agree with TRBD1. The J segment lost 6 bases and the V segment lost 3 bases, leaving 3 bases of the junction unmatched. The germline V gene has CDR1 SGDLS and CDR2 YYNGEE. The CDR3 loop spans 14 amino acids.